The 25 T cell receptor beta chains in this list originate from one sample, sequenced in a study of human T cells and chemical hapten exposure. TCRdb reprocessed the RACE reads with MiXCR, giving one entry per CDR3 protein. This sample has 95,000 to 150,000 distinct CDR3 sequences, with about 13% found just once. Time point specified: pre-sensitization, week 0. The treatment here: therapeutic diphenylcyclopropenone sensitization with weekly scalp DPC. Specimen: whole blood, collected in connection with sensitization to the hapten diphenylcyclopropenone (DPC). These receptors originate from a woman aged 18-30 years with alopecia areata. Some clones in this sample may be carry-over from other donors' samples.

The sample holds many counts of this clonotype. CDR3 bases: TGTGCCAGCAGCCAAGATGGGACCCTAAGTCGGTTCAATGAGCAGTTCTTC. Translation: CASSQDGTLSRFNEQFF. The chain uses TRBV4-2 and TRBJ2-1; D tentatively fits TRBD1 or TRBD2 (5 bases each). The ends were cut back, 0 bases at V and 6 bases at J, with 18 bases in the middle. The CDR3 sequence is 17 residues long. The germline V gene has CDR1 LGHNA and CDR2 YNFKEQ.

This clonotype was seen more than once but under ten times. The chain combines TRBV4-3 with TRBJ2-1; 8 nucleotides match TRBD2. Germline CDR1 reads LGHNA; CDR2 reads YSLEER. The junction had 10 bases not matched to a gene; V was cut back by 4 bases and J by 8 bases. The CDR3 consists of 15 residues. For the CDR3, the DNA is TGCGCCAGCAGCCCTTTCAGCGGGGGAATCGATGAGCAGTTCTTC. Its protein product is CASSPFSGGIDEQFF.

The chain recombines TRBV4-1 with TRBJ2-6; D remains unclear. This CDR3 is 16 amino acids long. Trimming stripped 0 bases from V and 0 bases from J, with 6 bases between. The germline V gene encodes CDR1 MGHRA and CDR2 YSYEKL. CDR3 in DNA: TGCGCCAGCAGCCAAGATGAGAGCTCTGGGGCCAACGTCCTGACTTTC. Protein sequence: CASSQDESSGANVLTF.

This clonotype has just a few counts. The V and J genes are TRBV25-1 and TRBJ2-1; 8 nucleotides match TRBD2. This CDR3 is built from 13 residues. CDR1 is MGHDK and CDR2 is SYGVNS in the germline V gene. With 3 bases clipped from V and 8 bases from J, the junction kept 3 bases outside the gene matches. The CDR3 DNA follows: TGTGCCAGCAGTGAGGATAGCGGGGATGAGCAGTTCTTC. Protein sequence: CASSEDSGDEQFF.

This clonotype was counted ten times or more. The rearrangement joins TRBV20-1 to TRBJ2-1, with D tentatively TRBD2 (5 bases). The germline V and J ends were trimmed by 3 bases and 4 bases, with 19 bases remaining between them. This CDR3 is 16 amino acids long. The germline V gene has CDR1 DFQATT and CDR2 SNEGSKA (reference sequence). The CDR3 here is CSASPRAGPGYNEQFF. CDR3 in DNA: TGCAGTGCTAGTCCCCGGGCGGGCCCGGGGTACAATGAGCAGTTCTTC.

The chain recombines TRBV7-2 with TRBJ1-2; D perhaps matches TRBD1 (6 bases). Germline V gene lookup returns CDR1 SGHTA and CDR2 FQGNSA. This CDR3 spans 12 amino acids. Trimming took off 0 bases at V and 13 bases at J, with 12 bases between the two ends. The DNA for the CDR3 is TGTGCCAGCAGCTTAGCCCGGGACATTTCCACCTTC. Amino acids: CASSLARDISTF.

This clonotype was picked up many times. Here the CDR3 reads CASRSSYGYTF. The CDR3 DNA follows: TGTGCCAGCCGTTCTTCCTATGGCTACACCTTC. The V gene is TRBV6-5, the J gene TRBJ1-2; D is uncertain. The V end was cut by 8 bases, the J end by 4 bases, with 8 bases between. The CDR3 length is 11 residues. Germline V gene lookup returns CDR1 MNHEY and CDR2 SVGAGI.

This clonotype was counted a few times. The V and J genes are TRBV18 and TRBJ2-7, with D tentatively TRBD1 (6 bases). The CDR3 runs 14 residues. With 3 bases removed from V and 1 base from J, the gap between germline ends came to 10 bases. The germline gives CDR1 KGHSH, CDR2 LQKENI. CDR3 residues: CASSPKTGSYEQYF. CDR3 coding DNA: TGTGCCAGCTCACCGAAGACAGGATCCTACGAGCAGTACTTC.

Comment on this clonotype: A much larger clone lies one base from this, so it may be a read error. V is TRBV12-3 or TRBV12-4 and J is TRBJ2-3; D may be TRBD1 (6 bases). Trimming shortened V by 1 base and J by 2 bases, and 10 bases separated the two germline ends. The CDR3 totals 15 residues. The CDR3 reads CASSLGGGYTDTQYF. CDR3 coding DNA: TGTGCCAGCAGTTTAGGAGGGGGTTACACAGATACGCAGTATTTT.

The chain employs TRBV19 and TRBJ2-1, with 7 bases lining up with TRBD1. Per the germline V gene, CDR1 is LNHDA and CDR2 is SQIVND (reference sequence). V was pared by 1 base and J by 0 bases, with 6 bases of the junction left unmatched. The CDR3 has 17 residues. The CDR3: CASSIGTGEPSYNEQFF. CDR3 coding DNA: TGTGCCAGTAGTATAGGAACAGGGGAGCCCTCCTACAATGAGCAGTTCTTC.

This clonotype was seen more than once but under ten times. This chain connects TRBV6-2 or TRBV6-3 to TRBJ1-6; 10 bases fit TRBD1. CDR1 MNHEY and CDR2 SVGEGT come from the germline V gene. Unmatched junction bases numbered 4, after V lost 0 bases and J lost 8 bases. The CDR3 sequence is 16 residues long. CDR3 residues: CASSYSPDRGDSPLHF. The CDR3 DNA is TGTGCCAGCAGTTACTCTCCGGACAGGGGGGATTCACCCCTCCACTTT.

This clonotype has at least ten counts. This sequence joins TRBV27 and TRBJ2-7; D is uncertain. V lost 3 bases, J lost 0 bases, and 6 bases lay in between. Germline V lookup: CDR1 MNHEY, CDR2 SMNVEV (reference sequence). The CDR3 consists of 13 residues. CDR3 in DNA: TGTGCCAGCAGTTTCCTGAGCTCCTACGAGCAGTACTTC. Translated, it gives CASSFLSSYEQYF.

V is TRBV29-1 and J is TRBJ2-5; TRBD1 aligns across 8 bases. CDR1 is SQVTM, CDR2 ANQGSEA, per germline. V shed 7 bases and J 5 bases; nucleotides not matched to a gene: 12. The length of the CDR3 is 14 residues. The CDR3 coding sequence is TGCAGCGCAACAGGACAGGGAGGCTGGGAGACCCAGTACTTC. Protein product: CSATGQGGWETQYF.

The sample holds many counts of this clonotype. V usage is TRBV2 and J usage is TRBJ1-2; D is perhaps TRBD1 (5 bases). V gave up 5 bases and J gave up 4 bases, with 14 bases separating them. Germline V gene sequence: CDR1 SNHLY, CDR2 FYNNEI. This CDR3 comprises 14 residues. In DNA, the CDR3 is TGTGCCAGCAGTTCCAGGGTCCAGTTCTATGGCTACACCTTC. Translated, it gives CASSSRVQFYGYTF.

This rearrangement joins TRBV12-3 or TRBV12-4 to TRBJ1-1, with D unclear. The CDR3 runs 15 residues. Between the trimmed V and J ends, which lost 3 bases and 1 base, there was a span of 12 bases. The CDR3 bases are TGTGCCAGCAGTTTTCCTGGCAGGAGGAACACTGAAGCTTTCTTT. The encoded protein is CASSFPGRRNTEAFF.

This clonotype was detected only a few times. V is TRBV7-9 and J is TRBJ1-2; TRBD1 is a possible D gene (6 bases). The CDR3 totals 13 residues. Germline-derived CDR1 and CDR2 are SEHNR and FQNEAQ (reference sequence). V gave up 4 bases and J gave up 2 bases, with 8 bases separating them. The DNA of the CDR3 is TGTGCCAGCAGCTGGGACACAAACTATGGCTACACCTTC. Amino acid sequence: CASSWDTNYGYTF.

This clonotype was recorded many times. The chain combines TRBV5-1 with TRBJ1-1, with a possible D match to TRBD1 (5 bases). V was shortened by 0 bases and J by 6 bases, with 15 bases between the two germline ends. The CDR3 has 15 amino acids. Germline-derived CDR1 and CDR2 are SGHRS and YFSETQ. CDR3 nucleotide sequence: TGCGCCAGCAGCTTGGGGTCCGGGGGTACGCCTGAAGCTTTCTTT. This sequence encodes CASSLGSGGTPEAFF.

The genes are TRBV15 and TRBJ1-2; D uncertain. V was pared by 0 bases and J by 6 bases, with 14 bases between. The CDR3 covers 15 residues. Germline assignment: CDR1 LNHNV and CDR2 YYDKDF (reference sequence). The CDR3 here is CATSRDPVPRDGYTF. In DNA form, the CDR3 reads TGTGCCACCAGCAGAGATCCAGTCCCCAGAGATGGCTACACCTTC.

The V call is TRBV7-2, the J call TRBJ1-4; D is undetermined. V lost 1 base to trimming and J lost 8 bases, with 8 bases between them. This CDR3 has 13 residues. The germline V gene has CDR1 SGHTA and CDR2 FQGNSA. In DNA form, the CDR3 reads TGTGCCAGCAGCTTAGGGTCGAAGGAAAAACTGTTTTTT. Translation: CASSLGSKEKLFF.

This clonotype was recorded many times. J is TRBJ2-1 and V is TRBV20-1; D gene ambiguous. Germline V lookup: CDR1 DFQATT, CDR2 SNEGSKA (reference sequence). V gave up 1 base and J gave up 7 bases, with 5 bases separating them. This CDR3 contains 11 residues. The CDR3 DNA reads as TGCAGTGCTAGAGGCGCTAATGAGCAGTTCTTC. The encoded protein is CSARGANEQFF.

CDR3: CASREGEGYTF. CDR3 nucleotide sequence: TGTGCCAGCAGGGAGGGGGAAGGCTACACCTTC. The chain is built from TRBV6-6 and TRBJ1-2, with D possibly being TRBD1 (6 bases). The V end was cut by 6 bases, the J end by 8 bases, with 10 bases between. CDR3 length: 11 amino acids. Germline V gene lookup returns CDR1 MNHNY and CDR2 SVGAGI (reference sequence).

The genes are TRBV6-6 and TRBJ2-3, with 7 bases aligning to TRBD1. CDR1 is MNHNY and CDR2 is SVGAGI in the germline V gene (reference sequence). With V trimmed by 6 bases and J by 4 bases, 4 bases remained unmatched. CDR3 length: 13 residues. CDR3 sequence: CASSDRASDTQYF. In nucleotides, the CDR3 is TGTGCCAGCAGCGACAGGGCTTCAGATACGCAGTATTTT.

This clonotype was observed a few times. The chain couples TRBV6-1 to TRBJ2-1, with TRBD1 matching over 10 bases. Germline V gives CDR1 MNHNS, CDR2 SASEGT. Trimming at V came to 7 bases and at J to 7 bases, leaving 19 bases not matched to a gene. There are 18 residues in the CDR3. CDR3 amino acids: CASILLPGGTGVGNEQFF. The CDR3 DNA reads TGTGCCAGCATTCTCCTACCCGGGGGGACAGGGGTAGGAAATGAGCAGTTCTTC.

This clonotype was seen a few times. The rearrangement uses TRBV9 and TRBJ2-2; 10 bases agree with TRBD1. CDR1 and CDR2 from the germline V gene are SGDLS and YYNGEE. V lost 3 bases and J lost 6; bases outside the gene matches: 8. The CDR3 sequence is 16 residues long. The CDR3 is CASSAMDRGMAGELFF. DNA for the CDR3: TGTGCCAGCAGCGCGATGGACAGGGGGATGGCCGGGGAGCTGTTTTTT.

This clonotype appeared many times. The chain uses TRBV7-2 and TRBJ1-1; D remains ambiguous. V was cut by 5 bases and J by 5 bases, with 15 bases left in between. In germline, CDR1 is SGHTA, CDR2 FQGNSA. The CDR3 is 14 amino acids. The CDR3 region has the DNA TGTGCCAGCAGCCACCAATCAACAAGGACTGAAGCTTTCTTT. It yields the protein CASSHQSTRTEAFF.